Listed below are T cell receptor beta chains from one sample, sequenced in a study of vaccination and CD4 T cells after COVID-19. TCRdb passed the PCR reads through MiXCR, listing each CDR3 protein once. The sample lists fewer than 30,000 distinct CDR3 sequences; around 49% were seen once. The starting material was CD4+ T cells from blood, obtained before SARS-CoV-2 vaccination. The receptors come from a human donor who had recovered from COVID-19. The CDR3 runs from the conserved cysteine through the conserved F or W. A D gene is named only where the DNA matches it firmly. Some rows have no size entry. The others give once, few or many, or a class for an expanded clone.

NA	TRBV28	NA	TRBJ2-5	TGTGCCTCAGGGATTTGGGAGACCCAGTACTTC	CASGIWETQYF
NA	TRBV19	NA	TRBJ2-1	TGTGCCAGTAGTATCGTCTCCCATGAGCAGTTCTTC	CASSIVSHEQFF
few	TRBV20-1	NA	TRBJ2-5	TGCAGTGCTAGATCTCCTCTAGCGACCCAGTACTTC	CSARSPLATQYF
NA	TRBV7-9	NA	TRBJ2-5	TGTGCCAGCAGCTTAACGGAAAGGCGAGGAGAGACCCAGTACTTC	CASSLTERRGETQYF
NA	TRBV15	NA	TRBJ2-1	TGTGCCACCAGCAGCCAACTCGATCGGGTAAGGAATGAGCAGTTCTTC	CATSSQLDRVRNEQFF
few	TRBV7-3	TRBD2	TRBJ2-5	TGTGCCAGCAGTCCTACTAGCGGGATGCTCCAAGAGACCCAGTACTTC	CASSPTSGMLQETQYF
NA	TRBV20-1	TRBD1	TRBJ1-6	TGCAGTGCCTCCACAGGGGCCGGTTCACCCCTCCACTTT	CSASTGAGSPLHF
NA	TRBV15	TRBD1	TRBJ1-4	TGTGCCACCAGCTTTGCGACAGGGCAGAAACTGTTTTTT	CATSFATGQKLFF
few	TRBV7-9	NA	TRBJ1-5	TGTGCCAGCAGCTTAGGGGGTTTCCGTAATCAGCCCCAGCATTTT	CASSLGGFRNQPQHF
NA	TRBV20-1	NA	TRBJ2-3	TGCAGTGCTAGGATCTACCCCGTCGCAGATACGCAGTATTTT	CSARIYPVADTQYF
NA	TRBV6-1	NA	TRBJ1-3	TGTGCCAGCAGCCCGGGACTTGACTCTGGAAACACCATATATTTT	CASSPGLDSGNTIYF
NA	TRBV19	NA	TRBJ1-4	TGTGCCAGTAGCTTCACCAGTGGAGGGGGTAATTCGTTTTTT	CASSFTSGGGNSFF
NA	TRBV20-1	NA	TRBJ2-3	TGCAGTTACGTCCCGACAGGCAGCACAGATACGCAGTATTTT	CSYVPTGSTDTQYF
NA	TRBV7-8	NA	TRBJ2-5	TGTGCCAGCAGCTTAGAGGGTGCCGGGACCCAGTACTTC	CASSLEGAGTQYF
NA	TRBV6-1	NA	TRBJ1-3	TGTGCCAGCAGTGAACAGGGAAACACCATATATTTT	CASSEQGNTIYF
NA	TRBV7-9	NA	TRBJ2-7	TGTGCCAGCAGCTTAGGTCTTTACTCCTACGAGCAGTACTTC	CASSLGLYSYEQYF
NA	TRBV6-5	NA	TRBJ2-2	TGTGCCAGCAGTTACTTTAGGAACACCGGGGAGCTGTTTTTT	CASSYFRNTGELFF
NA	TRBV30	NA	TRBJ2-7	TGTGCCTGGAATCGGGACATTAGCTACGAGCAGTACTTC	CAWNRDISYEQYF
NA	TRBV6-1	NA	TRBJ2-7	TGTGCCAGCATGTTGGCAGACTTCGCTTACGAGCAGTACTTC	CASMLADFAYEQYF
NA	TRBV7-2	NA	TRBJ2-1	TGTGCCACAGGGGGCGGGAGCTCCTACAATGAGCAGTTCTTC	CATGGGSSYNEQFF
NA	TRBV20-1	NA	TRBJ2-1	TGCAGTGCTAGCCGTCCGGCGACAGATGACAATGAGCAGTTCTTC	CSASRPATDDNEQFF
NA	TRBV4-1	NA	TRBJ1-3	TGCGCCAGCAGCCAGCAGGCCCCTGGAAACACCATATATTTT	CASSQQAPGNTIYF
NA	TRBV6-2/TRBV6-3	NA	TRBJ1-2	TGTGCCAGCAGAAACAGGGTTAACTATGGCTACACCTTC	CASRNRVNYGYTF
NA	TRBV2	NA	TRBJ2-7	TGTGCCAGCGCGTTGGGCAGGGGCCTGGAGCAGTACTTC	CASALGRGLEQYF
few	TRBV20-1	NA	TRBJ2-7	TGCAGTGCTAGAGATCCGCCAGGGTACTCCTACGAGCAGTACTTC	CSARDPPGYSYEQYF
NA	TRBV7-3	NA	TRBJ2-5	TGTGCCAGCAGCTTATACGAGGGAGAGACCCAGTACTTC	CASSLYEGETQYF
once	TRBV9	NA	TRBJ2-7	TGTGCCAGCAGCGTAGATATCGGGGAGGACTACGAGCAGTACTTC	CASSVDIGEDYEQYF
once	TRBV9	NA	TRBJ1-5	TGTGCCAGCAGCGCAAACAGGTTCGGAGTACATCAGCCCCAGCATTTT	CASSANRFGVHQPQHF
once	TRBV19	TRBD2	TRBJ2-3	TGTGCCAGTAGTTATAGCGGGGGTAGCACAGATACGCAGTATTTT	CASSYSGGSTDTQYF
NA	TRBV6-5	NA	TRBJ2-5	TGTGCCAGCAGTTACGGAGAAGAGACCCAGTACTTC	CASSYGEETQYF
NA	TRBV2	NA	TRBJ1-2	TGTGCCAGCAGTGAATCGGCAGTCTATGGCTACACCTTC	CASSESAVYGYTF
NA	TRBV11-3	NA	TRBJ2-3	TGTGCCAGCAGCTTCCGGGGCACAGATACGCAGTATTTT	CASSFRGTDTQYF
few	TRBV24-1	TRBD1	TRBJ2-5	TGTGCCGTCCAGGGGGCAGAGACCCAGTACTTC	CAVQGAETQYF
NA	TRBV7-9	TRBD2	TRBJ2-1	TGTGCCAGCTCTAGCGGGAGTTGGGATGAGCAGTTCTTC	CASSSGSWDEQFF
NA	TRBV20-1	NA	TRBJ2-3	TGCAGTGCAATACTCGCTAGCACAGATACGCAGTATTTT	CSAILASTDTQYF
few	TRBV27	NA	TRBJ1-1	TGTGCCAGCAGTTTATGGGGGAACGGGAACACTGAAGCTTTCTTT	CASSLWGNGNTEAFF
NA	TRBV6-1	TRBD1	TRBJ1-2	TGTGCCAGCAGCCTCTCTCACAGGGGCTATGGCTACACCTTC	CASSLSHRGYGYTF
few	TRBV28	NA	TRBJ1-6	TGTGCCAGCAGTTTAGGTAGTTCACCCCTCCACTTT	CASSLGSSPLHF
NA	TRBV6-2/TRBV6-3	NA	TRBJ2-2	TGTGCCAGCAGTTACAGTCTGGGACTCGCAAACACCGGGGAGCTGTTTTTT	CASSYSLGLANTGELFF
NA	TRBV4-1	NA	TRBJ1-6	TGCGCCAGCAGCCAAGATCCTGGGGGCGGTTCACCCCTCCACTTT	CASSQDPGGGSPLHF
NA	TRBV20-1	TRBD1	TRBJ1-5	TGCAGTGCTAGCCGGGACAGGGACTATCAGCCCCAGCATTTT	CSASRDRDYQPQHF
NA	TRBV7-9	TRBD2	TRBJ2-3	TGTGCCAGCAGCGTTACTAGCGGCTTCACAGATACGCAGTATTTT	CASSVTSGFTDTQYF
NA	TRBV20-1	NA	TRBJ1-5	TGCAGTGCCGAAGTGAGGGGCTATCAGCCCCAGCATTTT	CSAEVRGYQPQHF
NA	TRBV6-1	NA	TRBJ2-2	TGTGCCAGCAGCCTTAATACGAACACCGGGGAGCTGTTTTTT	CASSLNTNTGELFF
NA	TRBV6-1	TRBD1	TRBJ1-1	TGTGCCAGCAGTGAGACAGGGGCCCGGAACACTGAAGCTTTCTTT	CASSETGARNTEAFF
NA	TRBV4-2	TRBD2	TRBJ2-3	TGTGCCAGCAGCCCCAGCGGGGGGGATACGCAGTATTTT	CASSPSGGDTQYF
NA	TRBV30	NA	TRBJ2-7	TGTGCCTGGGACGGGTCTTATAGACAGCAGTACTTC	CAWDGSYRQQYF
NA	TRBV18	NA	TRBJ2-3	TGTGCCAGCTCACCCTCGGCTAGCACAGATACGCAGTATTTT	CASSPSASTDTQYF
NA	TRBV4-3	NA	TRBJ2-7	TGCGCCAGCAGCCAAGGGGGGGGCGGCGAGCAGTACTTC	CASSQGGGGEQYF
few	TRBV12-3/TRBV12-4	NA	TRBJ1-5	TGTGCCAGCTCGCCGGGGGGATATCAGCCCCAGCATTTT	CASSPGGYQPQHF
NA	TRBV19	NA	TRBJ1-1	TGTGCCAGTAATCGGCGCGGATTTGGCAGCGAAGCTTTCTTT	CASNRRGFGSEAFF
few	TRBV2	NA	TRBJ2-5	TGTGCCAGCAGCGAAGCCACCGCCCAAGAGACCCAGTACTTC	CASSEATAQETQYF
few	TRBV6-1	NA	TRBJ2-5	TGTGCCAGCAGTGCAAACCAAGAGACCCAGTACTTC	CASSANQETQYF